This T cell receptor (beta chain) was identified in a study of technical replicates of blood from a handful of donors. CDR1 is MNHEY, CDR2 SVGAGI, per germline. The length of the CDR3 is 14 residues. V was pared by 5 bases and J by 0 bases, with 11 bases between. Assay: immunoSEQ multiplex PCR; the TCRdb copy retains only in-frame clones and omits some. Among tens of thousands of clones listed, around nine tenths were seen once. The sequence derives from a human donor in good health. Some clones in this sample may be carry-over from other donors' samples. The rearrangement joins TRBV6-5 to TRBJ2-7; D unclear. Material for sequencing was PBMCs. The CDR3 region is CASSPRWNSYEQYF. CDR3 nucleotides: TGTGCCAGCAGTCCGCGGTGGAACTCCTACGAGCAGTACTTC.